This T cell receptor (beta chain) came from a study of T cells after posttransplantation cyclophosphamide. Findings and caveats of the study: TRB clonality was highly associated with recipient CMV seropositivity and reactivation. Skin or GI-infiltrating T cells shared few TRB sequences with blood. Later blood repertoires were often dominated by clones from the donor CD8+ memory compartment.

CDR1 and CDR2 (germline): LGHNA, YNFKEQ. The CDR3 is 13 amino acids. Trimming pared 0 bases from V and 5 bases from J, leaving 5 bases between. Libraries were prepared by immunoSEQ multiplex PCR; TCRdb keeps only in-frame clonotypes and omits some of them. This repertoire holds approximately 7,300 clones, and none appear only once. This clone was detected many times. Its antigen is not known. Busulfan-fludarabine conditioning, marrow transplant, and cyclophosphamide on days +3 and +4 were administered. Sequenced here: PBMCs, sampled after allogeneic stem cell transplant with posttransplant cyclophosphamide. This receptor was obtained from a female patient in her fifties who received an allogeneic stem cell transplant from an unrelated donor, was CMV-positive, and had acute GVHD only. Some T cells may have originated in the graft donor. This chain links TRBV4-2 with TRBJ2-1; D gene ambiguous. CDR3 nucleotide sequence: TGTGCCAGCAGCCAAGATTTAAACAATGAGCAGTTCTTC. It is translated as CASSQDLNNEQFF.